This record covers a single T cell receptor (beta chain). The data are from a study of blood T cell repertoires in COVID-19. For the study at large: Both acute and convalescent COVID-19 samples were obtained from the United States, Italy and Spain.

Data came from immunoSEQ multiplex PCR; TCRdb stores just in-frame clones and leaves some out. The table has some 300,000 clones, roughly nine tenths seen once; the top ten hold over 8.5%. Sequencing was done on a sample of PBMCs or T cells enriched from blood (not recorded which). This TCR derives from a young woman who had recovered from COVID-19.

The CDR3 region has the DNA TGTGCCAGCAGCTTAGGGGGGGGCCCCAACTCCTACGAGCAGTACTTC. It specifies CASSLGGGPNSYEQYF. The chain combines TRBV7-2 with TRBJ2-7, with a weak D call TRBD2 (7 bases). This CDR3 is 16 amino acids long. Germline V gene sequence: CDR1 SGHTA, CDR2 FQGNSA. The V gene lost 1 base and the J gene lost 0 bases, with 13 bases spanning the gap.